These T cell receptor beta chains were read from a single sample in a study of T-cell memory formation after mild COVID-19. Via MiXCR, TCRdb re-called the 5' RACE reads, giving one row per CDR3 protein. Among hundreds of thousands of distinct CDR3 sequences listed, roughly a fifth were seen once. Sequencing was done on a sample of PBMCs or a T cell subset sorted from them (not recorded which). These receptors came from a man between 18 and 29 years old who had mild COVID-19 (a few samples of this study predate the infection). Cell type and time point are not known. The CDR3 runs from the conserved cysteine through the conserved F or W. The D gene is left open where the match is weak. The listing skips clone size in some rows; elsewhere it reads once, few, many or a size class.

V gene	clone size	J gene	D gene	CDR3 protein	CDR3 DNA
TRBV20-1	.	TRBJ1-1	.	CSARDQTAQAFF	TGCAGTGCTAGAGATCAAACTGCGCAAGCTTTCTTT
TRBV20-1	.	TRBJ1-6	.	CSASKDAASYNSPLHF	TGCAGTGCTAGTAAGGACGCAGCCTCCTATAATTCACCCCTCCACTTT
TRBV7-2	many	TRBJ2-3	.	CASSTGTSGVVDTQYF	TGTGCCAGCAGCACAGGGACTTCTGGGGTCGTAGATACGCAGTATTTT
TRBV12-3/TRBV12-4	few	TRBJ1-5	.	CASSSLQGSSQPQHF	TGTGCCAGCAGTTCCCTACAGGGATCGAGTCAGCCCCAGCATTTT
TRBV6-2/TRBV6-3	.	TRBJ2-7	.	CASSDYREGEQYF	TGTGCCAGCAGTGACTACAGGGAGGGCGAGCAGTACTTC
TRBV20-1	.	TRBJ1-5	TRBD1	CSVTGGAGQPQHF	TGCAGCGTAACAGGGGGCGCGGGTCAGCCCCAGCATTTT
TRBV15	.	TRBJ2-3	.	CATSNEGRRGDTQYF	TGTGCCACCAGCAATGAGGGGCGCCGAGGGGATACGCAGTATTTT
TRBV20-1	few	TRBJ1-2	.	CSASEDWNYGYTF	TGCAGTGCTAGTGAGGATTGGAACTATGGCTACACCTTC
TRBV25-1	few	TRBJ1-6	.	CASSERVQSPLHF	TGTGCCAGCAGTGAGAGGGTACAATCACCCCTCCACTTT
TRBV12-3/TRBV12-4	.	TRBJ2-5	.	CASSRPGLQETQYF	TGTGCCAGCAGTCGCCCGGGACTGCAAGAGACCCAGTACTTC
TRBV5-6	.	TRBJ2-6	TRBD1	CASSAGTASGANVLTF	TGTGCCAGCAGCGCTGGGACAGCCTCTGGGGCCAACGTCCTGACTTTC
TRBV6-2/TRBV6-3	.	TRBJ1-5	TRBD1	CASSPHRGGVNQPQHF	TGTGCCAGCAGTCCACATCGAGGGGGCGTCAATCAGCCCCAGCATTTT
TRBV27	few	TRBJ2-3	.	CASSLLGRADTQYF	TGTGCCAGCAGTTTATTGGGCAGGGCAGATACGCAGTATTTT
TRBV4-1	few	TRBJ2-1	.	CASSQDVPTTYNEQFF	TGCGCCAGCAGCCAAGATGTGCCTACTACCTACAATGAGCAGTTCTTC
TRBV20-1	few	TRBJ1-3	.	CSASRGAGNTIYF	TGCAGTGCTAGTCGGGGGGCTGGAAACACCATATATTTT
TRBV3-1	.	TRBJ2-1	.	CASSPSGANEQFF	TGTGCCAGCAGCCCCTCGGGGGCGAATGAGCAGTTCTTC
TRBV20-1	few	TRBJ2-3	.	CSARVWGRTDTQYF	TGCAGTGCTAGAGTCTGGGGTCGAACAGATACGCAGTATTTT
TRBV12-3/TRBV12-4	.	TRBJ1-6	TRBD1	CASSLTGENSPLHF	TGTGCCAGCAGTCTCACAGGGGAAAATTCACCCCTCCACTTT
TRBV28	many	TRBJ1-5	.	CASSRRQPLSNQPQHF	TGTGCCAGCAGTAGAAGGCAGCCCCTTTCTAATCAGCCCCAGCATTTT
TRBV4-1	.	TRBJ1-3	.	CASSQVTGFGNTIYF	TGCGCCAGCAGCCAAGTTACAGGGTTTGGAAACACCATATATTTT
TRBV6-5	few	TRBJ2-7	TRBD2	CASSPTSGGAYEQYF	TGTGCCAGCAGTCCTACTAGCGGGGGGGCCTACGAGCAGTACTTC
TRBV20-1	few	TRBJ2-1	TRBD1	CSARPQGAKGEQFF	TGCAGTGCTAGACCCCAGGGGGCGAAGGGTGAGCAGTTCTTC
TRBV7-2	many	TRBJ2-5	.	CASSLYTETQYF	TGTGCCAGCAGCTTATACACGGAGACCCAGTACTTC
TRBV5-1	.	TRBJ2-4	.	CASSHGTLLNIQYF	TGCGCCAGCAGCCACGGGACTCTACTAAACATTCAGTACTTC
TRBV28	.	TRBJ2-3	.	CASGIGGGATDTQYF	TGTGCCAGCGGGATTGGAGGGGGGGCCACAGATACGCAGTATTTT
TRBV3-1	.	TRBJ1-1	.	CASSTTEDTEAFF	TGTGCCAGCAGCACGACAGAGGACACTGAAGCTTTCTTT
TRBV20-1	.	TRBJ1-2	.	CSARSPLGYGYTF	TGCAGTGCTAGATCACCCTTAGGCTATGGCTACACCTTC
TRBV7-6	.	TRBJ2-1	TRBD2	CASSRGPSGGIEQFF	TGTGCCAGCAGCCGTGGGCCTAGCGGGGGAATTGAGCAGTTCTTC
TRBV12-3/TRBV12-4	.	TRBJ2-1	TRBD2	CASSLAGVAGIYNEQFF	TGTGCCAGCAGTTTAGCTGGAGTAGCGGGGATATACAATGAGCAGTTCTTC
TRBV20-1	few	TRBJ1-2	.	CSARATRSPTYGYTF	TGCAGTGCTAGAGCAACACGCAGCCCCACTTATGGCTACACCTTC
TRBV5-1	few	TRBJ1-5	.	CASSLAGEGGQPQHF	TGCGCCAGCAGCTTGGCCGGGGAAGGAGGGCAGCCCCAGCATTTT
TRBV7-3	few	TRBJ2-3	TRBD2	CASSLGLAGATDTQYF	TGTGCCAGCAGCTTAGGCCTAGCGGGGGCCACAGATACGCAGTATTTT
TRBV7-2	many	TRBJ2-2	.	CASSLYSTGELFF	TGTGCCAGCAGCTTATACTCCACCGGGGAGCTGTTTTTT
TRBV6-5	.	TRBJ1-2	.	CASSYSGSLDGYTF	TGTGCCAGCAGTTACTCTGGGAGCTTGGATGGCTACACCTTC
TRBV14	few	TRBJ2-2	TRBD2	CASSQYRTSGETGELFF	TGTGCCAGCAGCCAATATAGGACTAGCGGGGAGACCGGGGAGCTGTTTTTT
TRBV7-9	many	TRBJ2-5	.	CASSPEVKTQYF	TGTGCCAGCAGCCCGGAGGTAAAGACCCAGTACTTC
TRBV9	few	TRBJ1-2	.	CASSVDGYGYTF	TGTGCCAGCAGCGTAGACGGGTACGGCTACACCTTC
TRBV12-3/TRBV12-4	.	TRBJ2-2	.	CASSLWGRSTGELFF	TGTGCCAGCAGTTTATGGGGGAGGAGCACCGGGGAGCTGTTTTTT
TRBV6-1	few	TRBJ2-2	TRBD2	CASSGRLARTGELFF	TGTGCCAGCAGTGGGAGACTAGCTCGTACCGGGGAGCTGTTTTTT
TRBV27	.	TRBJ2-1	.	CASRLASNEQFF	TGTGCCAGCAGACTAGCCTCCAATGAGCAGTTCTTC
TRBV20-1	.	TRBJ2-3	.	CSAREEHTQYF	TGCAGTGCTAGGGAAGAGCATACGCAGTATTTT
TRBV5-1	.	TRBJ2-2	TRBD1	CASSLTGGAIGELFF	TGCGCCAGCAGCCTTACAGGGGGCGCAATCGGGGAGCTGTTTTTT
TRBV4-1	few	TRBJ2-7	TRBD2	CASSQDHWRGTSYEQYF	TGCGCCAGCAGCCAAGATCACTGGCGGGGGACCTCCTACGAGCAGTACTTC
TRBV5-1	few	TRBJ2-1	.	CASSTGRISYNEQFF	TGCGCCAGCAGCACTGGACGGATCTCCTACAATGAGCAGTTCTTC
TRBV12-3/TRBV12-4	few	TRBJ2-1	TRBD2	CASTFLSGGAGEQFF	TGTGCCAGCACCTTCCTCAGCGGGGGGGCCGGTGAGCAGTTCTTC
TRBV5-6	few	TRBJ2-5	.	CASSLAVGPTQYF	TGTGCCAGCAGCTTGGCGGTAGGGCCGACCCAGTACTTC
TRBV7-2	.	TRBJ1-6	.	CASSPLGGLRPLHF	TGTGCCAGCAGCCCACTCGGGGGGCTACGGCCCCTCCACTTT
TRBV6-2/TRBV6-3	few	TRBJ2-5	TRBD2	CASRPLAGGETQYF	TGTGCCAGCAGGCCGCTAGCGGGGGGGGAGACCCAGTACTTC
TRBV6-5	.	TRBJ2-5	TRBD1	CASSYPGQGTETQYF	TGTGCCAGCAGTTACCCGGGACAGGGAACCGAGACCCAGTACTTC
TRBV7-9	few	TRBJ1-2	TRBD1	CASSLADRASYGYTF	TGTGCCAGCAGCTTAGCGGACAGGGCTTCCTATGGCTACACCTTC
TRBV18	few	TRBJ1-1	TRBD1	CASSPRTGVEAFF	TGTGCCAGCTCACCACGGACAGGGGTTGAAGCTTTCTTT
TRBV15	few	TRBJ1-2	.	CATSRDLGLEGVYGYTF	TGTGCCACCAGCAGAGATCTAGGGCTCGAGGGGGTCTATGGCTACACCTTC
TRBV7-3	.	TRBJ2-1	TRBD2	CASSKLAGGRNEQFF	TGTGCCAGCAGCAAATTAGCGGGGGGGCGCAATGAGCAGTTCTTC
TRBV4-1	.	TRBJ1-6	TRBD1	CASSQWTGGNSPLHF	TGCGCCAGCAGCCAATGGACAGGGGGGAATTCACCCCTCCACTTT
TRBV5-1	.	TRBJ1-2	.	CASSLAAGYGYTF	TGCGCCAGCAGCTTGGCCGCTGGGTATGGCTACACCTTC
TRBV7-3	.	TRBJ1-1	TRBD1	CASRMDRENTEAFF	TGTGCCAGCAGGATGGACAGGGAGAACACTGAAGCTTTCTTT
TRBV7-6	.	TRBJ2-1	.	CASSLGTRGEQFF	TGTGCCAGCAGCTTAGGGACGCGTGGTGAGCAGTTCTTC